The 16 T cell receptor beta chains below come from one sample, sequenced in a study of cytomegalovirus exposure and HLA in healthy donors. In the PCR, 60 Vbeta and 13 Jbeta primers were used. Sequenced by immunoSEQ multiplex PCR; TCRdb stores in-frame clones only, minus some. Of around 110,000 clones detected, about 64% appear once; the ten largest clones hold about 2.8%. The sequenced sample was PBMCs. Receptors were obtained from a female donor in good health and CMV-seronegative.

The genes are TRBV7-3 and TRBJ2-5; TRBD1 is a possible D gene (6 bases). The germline V gene encodes CDR1 SGHTA and CDR2 FQGTGA. V lost 6 bases and J 3 bases, leaving 11 bases between the germline ends. This CDR3 comprises 13 residues. The CDR3 sequence: CASSLQGEETQYF. The CDR3 DNA sequence: TGTGCCAGCAGTCTACAGGGCGAAGAGACCCAGTACTTC.

The CDR3 nucleotides are TGTGCCAGCAGCCTCGGGGGGGAGACAGATACGCAGTATTTT. Translated: CASSLGGETDTQYF. This chain uses TRBV6-5 with TRBJ2-3; 8 bases fit TRBD2. The germline gives CDR1 MNHEY, CDR2 SVGAGI. The CDR3 covers 14 residues. The V segment lost 6 bases and the J segment 3 bases; nucleotides outside the gene matches: 5.

This rearrangement joins TRBV5-4 to TRBJ2-5; TRBD1 is a possible D gene (6 bases). Trimming stripped 2 bases from V and 1 base from J, with 9 bases between. The germline V gene encodes CDR1 SGHNT and CDR2 YYREEE (reference sequence). The CDR3 consists of 14 residues. The CDR3 DNA follows: TGTGCCAGCAGCTTTGCAGGGGCCCAAGAGACCCAGTACTTC. The encoded protein is CASSFAGAQETQYF.

This clone was seen only once. V gene TRBV27 combines with J gene TRBJ2-5; TRBD2 matches 8 bases. Germline CDR1 reads MNHEY; CDR2 reads SMNVEV (reference sequence). CDR3 length: 17 residues. V lost 5 bases to trimming and J lost 5 bases; unmatched junction nucleotides: 16. CDR3 region: CASSPYIPLAGGETQYF. The DNA for the CDR3 is TGTGCCAGCAGTCCGTATATCCCTCTAGCGGGTGGTGAGACCCAGTACTTC.

The V gene is TRBV2, the J gene TRBJ2-3, with TRBD2 as a possible D gene (5 bases). V dropped 6 bases and J dropped 6 bases, with 10 bases sitting between them. CDR3 size: 12 residues. Per germline, CDR1 SNHLY and CDR2 FYNNEI. The CDR3 sequence: CASRRVADTQYF. The CDR3 coding sequence is TGTGCCAGCAGGCGGGTTGCGGATACGCAGTATTTT.

The chain combines TRBV6-1 with TRBJ2-5; maybe TRBD2 (6 bases). Trimming took 4 bases from V and 5 from J, leaving 17 bases between them. The germline gives CDR1 MNHNS, CDR2 SASEGT. The CDR3 sequence is 15 residues long. The CDR3 coding sequence is TGTGCCAGCAGTGTAGCCCAGGAGGGGAGTGAGACCCAGTACTTC. This sequence encodes CASSVAQEGSETQYF.

This chain connects TRBV27 to TRBJ1-2; 11 positions agree with TRBD1. With V trimmed by 7 bases and J by 4 bases, 8 bases remained unmatched. The CDR3 is made up of 15 amino acids. CDR1 is MNHEY and CDR2 is SMNVEV in the germline V gene (reference sequence). The CDR3 spells CASTLRTGGGYGYTF. As DNA, the CDR3 is TGTGCCAGCACCCTGAGGACAGGGGGCGGCTATGGCTACACCTTC.

The chain combines TRBV5-4 with TRBJ2-2; TRBD1 is a possible D gene (6 bases). Trimming removed 5 bases at V and 2 bases at J, with 10 bases between. This CDR3 contains 14 residues. CDR1 is SGHNT and CDR2 is YYREEE in the germline V gene (reference sequence). CDR3 sequence (DNA): TGTGCCAGCAGGGGCAGGGGCAACACCGGGGAGCTGTTTTTT. Residues: CASRGRGNTGELFF.

This chain links TRBV5-1 with TRBJ2-5, with 9 bases fitting TRBD2. The trim removed 6 bases at V and 4 bases at J, leaving 13 bases unmatched. This CDR3 comprises 16 residues. In germline, CDR1 is SGHRS, CDR2 YFSETQ. The CDR3 region has the DNA TGCGCCAGCACTGTAGCGGGAGCGACGATTTCAGAGACCCAGTACTTC. It specifies CASTVAGATISETQYF.

The chain employs TRBV4-2 and TRBJ2-3; D is perhaps TRBD2 (6 bases). V lost 0 bases and J 1 base, leaving 11 bases between the germline ends. Germline values: CDR1 LGHNA, CDR2 YNFKEQ. This CDR3 has 16 residues. CDR3 residues: CASSQEWTGGTDTQYF. The CDR3 DNA reads as TGTGCCAGCAGCCAAGAGTGGACGGGAGGCACAGATACGCAGTATTTT.

This chain uses TRBV5-4 with TRBJ2-1; 10 positions agree with TRBD1. Germline-derived CDR1 and CDR2 are SGHNT and YYREEE (reference sequence). There are 13 residues in the CDR3. Trimming took 4 bases from V and 14 from J; bases not matched to a gene: 9. The CDR3 DNA follows: TGTGCCAGCAGCACGAACGGGGGACAGGGGAAGTTCTTC. Translated, it gives CASSTNGGQGKFF.

This CDR3 reads CASSEARPGRPRFYGYTF. CDR3 coding DNA: TGTGCCAGCAGTGAAGCGCGCCCTGGGCGTCCAAGGTTCTATGGCTACACCTTC. The chain couples TRBV2 to TRBJ1-2; D ambiguous. The germline V and J ends were trimmed by 0 bases and 4 bases, with 21 bases remaining between them. This CDR3 spans 18 amino acids. CDR1 is SNHLY, CDR2 FYNNEI, per germline.

The J gene is TRBJ2-2, the V gene TRBV4-3; 9 nucleotides align to TRBD1. The CDR3 sequence is 15 residues long. Unmatched junction bases numbered 4, after V lost 3 bases and J lost 5 bases. CDR1 and CDR2 (germline): LGHNA, YSLEER. CDR3 DNA sequence: TGCGCCAGCAGCCAGGGACAGGGTGGGACCGGGGAGCTGTTTTTT. Amino acid sequence: CASSQGQGGTGELFF.

As DNA, the CDR3 is TGTGCCAGCCACCGGGGCGGGGGGGGCTACAATGAGCAGTTCTTC. Protein product: CASHRGGGGYNEQFF. The chain has TRBV6-5 and TRBJ2-1; TRBD2 matches 9 bases. Trimming removed 8 bases from V and 3 bases from J; junction bases left unmatched: 8. Germline lookup yields CDR1 MNHEY and CDR2 SVGAGI. This CDR3 has 15 residues.

The chain carries TRBV18 and TRBJ1-3; D is perhaps TRBD1 (5 bases). There are 15 residues in the CDR3. V was pared by 3 bases and J by 3 bases, with 12 bases between. From germline, CDR1 is KGHSH and CDR2 LQKENI. The chain's CDR3 is CASSPSGGGGNTIYF. In DNA, the CDR3 is TGTGCCAGCTCACCCTCCGGGGGTGGTGGAAACACCATATATTTT.

The gene calls are TRBV7-2 and TRBJ2-3, with 8 bases lining up with TRBD2. The germline CDR1 and CDR2 sequences are SGHTA and FQGNSA. After removal of 1 base from V and 0 bases from J, the junction contained 9 bases not matched to a gene. This CDR3 is 18 amino acids long. CDR3 bases: TGTGCCAGCAGCTTAGTTTCGGAGTTAGCGGGAAGCACAGATACGCAGTATTTT. It yields the protein CASSLVSELAGSTDTQYF. Using reference TRBV7-2 and TRBJ2-3 for the parts outside the CDR3, the full variable domain is GAGVSQSPSNKVTEKGKDVELRCDPISGHTALYWYRQSLGQGLEFLIYFQGNSAPDKSGLPSDRFSAERTGGSVSTLTIQRTQQEDSAVYLCASSLVSELAGSTDTQYFGPGTRLTVL.